This is a list of T cell receptor beta chains from one sample in a study of CD4 T cells in relation to SARS-CoV-2 and coronaviruses. What these receptors recognize is not known. Repertoires were generated with immunoSEQ multiplex PCR, while TCRdb's copy carries only in-frame clones and drops some. The table includes tens of thousands of clones, 77% detected once. Specimen: memory CD4+ T cells from PBMCs, cultured in vitro. The receptors were sampled from an adult with COVID-19. Each CDR3 is given with its conserved first and last residue. D genes are given only for firm matches. Clone size is not always given. Where it is, it says once, few, many or a class for expanded clones.

CDR3,DNA,J,size,V,D
CSAGTYEQYF,TGCAGTGCTGGAACCTACGAGCAGTACTTC,TRBJ2-7,-,TRBV20-1,-
CATSRGASGRLWNEQFF,TGTGCCACCAGCAGAGGGGCTAGCGGGAGGCTTTGGAATGAGCAGTTCTTC,TRBJ2-1,-,TRBV15,TRBD2
CASSIYGRGHHEQFF,TGTGCCAGTAGTATTTACGGCCGGGGTCACCACGAGCAGTTCTTC,TRBJ2-1,-,TRBV19,-
CAWSGRADQPQHF,TGTGCCTGGAGTGGCAGGGCGGATCAGCCCCAGCATTTT,TRBJ1-5,-,TRBV30,-
CASSPFQGRSSGANVLTF,TGTGCCAGCTCACCTTTTCAGGGGCGTAGCTCTGGGGCCAACGTCCTGACTTTC,TRBJ2-6,-,TRBV18,-
CASSHGGDTSSYNEQFF,TGTGCCAGCAGCCACGGGGGGGATACAAGCTCCTACAATGAGCAGTTCTTC,TRBJ2-1,few,TRBV14,TRBD2
CASSPYGGRVNTEAFF,TGTGCCAGCTCACCATACGGTGGCAGGGTGAACACTGAAGCTTTCTTT,TRBJ1-1,-,TRBV18,-
CAWSFAGRNEKLFF,TGTGCCTGGAGTTTCGCAGGAAGAAATGAAAAACTGTTTTTT,TRBJ1-4,-,TRBV30,-
CASSSGQGKGNTIYF,TGTGCCAGCTCCTCGGGACAGGGGAAAGGAAACACCATATATTTT,TRBJ1-3,-,TRBV18,TRBD1
CASSLALGDKNLAKNIQYF,TGTGCCAGCAGCTTAGCTTTGGGAGACAAGAACCTAGCCAAAAACATTCAGTACTTC,TRBJ2-4,-,TRBV7-6,-
CATARGGSRFGTDTQYF,TGTGCCACGGCTAGGGGGGGATCAAGGTTTGGCACAGATACGCAGTATTTT,TRBJ2-3,-,TRBV28,-
CASSQVESWAEAFF,TGCGCCAGCAGCCAAGTCGAGTCTTGGGCTGAAGCTTTCTTT,TRBJ1-1,-,TRBV4-1,-
CASSGERGQGGGGTGELFF,TGTGCCAGCAGTGGTGAAAGGGGACAGGGCGGAGGTGGCACCGGGGAGCTGTTTTTT,TRBJ2-2,-,TRBV6-1,TRBD1
CASSQDLQAGGPGANVLTF,TGTGCCAGCAGCCAAGATTTACAAGCGGGAGGGCCAGGGGCCAACGTCCTGACTTTC,TRBJ2-6,once,TRBV4-2,TRBD2
CASSVDGWEHNEQFF,TGTGCCAGCAGCGTAGATGGGTGGGAACACAATGAGCAGTTCTTC,TRBJ2-1,once,TRBV9,-
CASSFQGRIYEQYF,TGTGCCAGCAGTTTCCAAGGACGGATCTACGAGCAGTACTTC,TRBJ2-7,-,TRBV28,-
CASSLQGPGEQFF,TGTGCCAGCAGCTTACAGGGGCCGGGTGAGCAGTTCTTC,TRBJ2-1,-,TRBV7-2,-